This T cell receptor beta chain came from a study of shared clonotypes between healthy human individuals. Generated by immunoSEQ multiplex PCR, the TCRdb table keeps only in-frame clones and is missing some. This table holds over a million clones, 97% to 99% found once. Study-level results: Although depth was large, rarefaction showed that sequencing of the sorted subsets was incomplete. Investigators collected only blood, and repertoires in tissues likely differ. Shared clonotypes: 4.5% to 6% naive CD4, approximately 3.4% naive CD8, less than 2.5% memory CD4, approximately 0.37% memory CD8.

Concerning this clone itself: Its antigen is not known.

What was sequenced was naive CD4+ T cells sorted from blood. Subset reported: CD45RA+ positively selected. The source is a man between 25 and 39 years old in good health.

CDR3 region: CASSPPGQRNEQYF. CDR3 nucleotide sequence: TGTGCCAGCAGCCCGCCGGGACAGAGAAACGAGCAGTACTTC. The rearrangement uses TRBV7-8 and TRBJ2-7, with TRBD1 matching 7 bases. V gave up 5 bases and J gave up 5 bases; unmatched junction bases: 9. The CDR3 has 14 amino acids. Germline lookup yields CDR1 SGHVS and CDR2 FQNEAQ.